This T cell receptor (beta chain) was observed in a study of shared clonotypes between healthy human individuals. The table came from immunoSEQ multiplex PCR; TCRdb's copy has only in-frame clones and leaves some out. The sample includes about 320,000 clones, more than 75% of them seen just once. V gave up 0 bases and J gave up 0 bases, with 10 bases separating them. Per germline, CDR1 SGHRS and CDR2 YFSETQ. The CDR3 consists of 16 residues. CD8 memory was a combination that joined CD45RO+ cells with CCR7-negative CD45RA+ TemRA cells. Material: memory CD8+ T cells sorted from blood. The subset denotes: CD45RO+ cells pooled with CCR7-negative TemRA cells. The gene calls are TRBV5-1 and TRBJ2-1, with D unresolved. The sequence derives from a man in his late teens or twenties in good health. The CDR3 DNA reads TGCGCCAGCAGCTTGGCCACGATGAGCTCCTACAATGAGCAGTTCTTC. This gives the protein CASSLATMSSYNEQFF.